The 2 T cell receptor beta chains given below trace back to one sample, sequenced in a study of glioma-infiltrating T cells. The iRepertoire nested amplicon-rescue multiplex PCR amplified TCR alpha and beta CDR3s from RNA. TCRdb used MiXCR to reprocess the multiplex PCR reads, holding one entry per CDR3 protein. The sample lists approximately 5,300 distinct CDR3 sequences, about 28% occurring once. The sample taken for sequencing was glioma tissue, nonneoplastic brain tissue, or PBMCs (not recorded which). These receptor sequences come from a human donor with low-grade glioma or glioblastoma, undergoing nonglioma brain surgery, or in good health (not recorded which).

This clonotype was seen many times. J is TRBJ1-1 and V is TRBV11-2, with 7 nucleotides matching TRBD1. Unmatched junction bases numbered 14, after V lost 5 bases and J lost 2 bases. This CDR3 contains 17 residues. Germline lookup yields CDR1 SGHAT and CDR2 FQNNGV. CDR3 in DNA: TGTGCCAGCAGCACCGGACAGGCCATGGGCCTTAACACTGAAGCTTTCTTT. Protein product: CASSTGQAMGLNTEAFF.

This clonotype has at least ten counts. The chain recombines TRBV7-2 with TRBJ2-1; D is unclear. Trimming stripped 3 bases from V and 5 bases from J, with 20 bases between. The CDR3 totals 17 residues. Germline CDR1 is SGHTA and CDR2 is FQGNSA. CDR3 protein: CASSFGPVDRTDNEQFF. The CDR3 region has the DNA TGTGCCAGCAGCTTCGGCCCTGTGGACCGTACCGACAATGAGCAGTTCTTC.